The 17 T cell receptor beta chains in this list originate from one sample, sequenced in a study of T cells in Graves' hyperthyroidism and ophthalmopathy. The CDR3 regions of TCR beta were amplified from RNA transcripts. With the HTBI primer set, the TCR CDR3 went through a first round of RT-PCR. One entry per CDR3 protein, called by TCRdb with MiXCR from the multiplex PCR reads. The sample lists approximately 600,000 distinct CDR3 sequences, less than 25% occurring once. Input material: blood. The source of these receptors is a man aged 30-40 years with Graves' ophthalmopathy.

V and J are TRBV5-1 and TRBJ1-2, with D tentatively TRBD1 (5 bases). V dropped 0 bases and J dropped 8 bases, with 11 bases sitting between them. This CDR3 region has 13 residues. Germline CDR1 is SGHRS and CDR2 is YFSETQ. As DNA, the CDR3 is TGCGCCAGCAGCTTGGGGCGGGGCGAGGGCTACACCTTC. This encodes CASSLGRGEGYTF.

This clonotype was observed a few times. This chain joins TRBV24-1 and TRBJ1-2; the D is unclear. The CDR3 is 12 amino acids. The germline gives CDR1 KGHDR, CDR2 SFDVKD. V lost 3 bases to trimming and J lost 8 bases, with 9 bases between them. The CDR3 loop reads CATSDTLAGYTF. The CDR3 DNA is TGTGCCACCAGTGATACCTTAGCCGGCTACACCTTC.

To note about this clonotype: At one end, the junction sequence differs from germline, possibly due to a read error. V usage is TRBV3-1 and J usage is TRBJ2-4; D gene uncertain. CDR1 is LGHDT, CDR2 YNNKEL, per germline (reference sequence). The CDR3 spans 13 residues. DNA for the CDR3: TGTGCCAGCAGCCATTCTCCGGGCCCAGAACGTCACTTC. As protein: CASSHSPGPERHF.

The chain is built from TRBV19 and TRBJ1-1; 7 positions agree with TRBD1. In germline, CDR1 is LNHDA, CDR2 SQIVND (reference sequence). After removal of 2 bases from V and 5 bases from J, the junction contained 5 bases not matched to a gene. The CDR3 is 14 residues long. The CDR3 reads CASSIRQGGTEAFF. CDR3 DNA: TGTGCCAGTAGTATAAGACAGGGAGGGACTGAAGCTTTCTTT. Using reference TRBV19 and TRBJ1-1 for the parts outside the CDR3, the full variable domain is DGGITQSPKYLFRKEGQNVTLSCEQNLNHDAMYWYRQDPGQGLRLIYYSQIVNDFQKGDIAEGYSVSREKKESFPLTVTSAQKNPTAFYLCASSIRQGGTEAFFGQGTRLTVV.

This clonotype has ten or more counts. V is TRBV5-1 and J is TRBJ1-2, with TRBD1 matching 8 bases. CDR3 length equals 17 residues. V trimming: 4 bases; J trimming: 0 bases; junction bases outside the gene matches: 11. Germline V gene lookup returns CDR1 SGHRS and CDR2 YFSETQ. The CDR3 sequence: CASSPDAGTGSNYGYTF. The CDR3 DNA is TGCGCCAGCAGCCCGGACGCCGGGACAGGCTCTAACTATGGCTACACCTTC.

J is TRBJ2-3 and V is TRBV30; D ambiguous. V gave up 1 base and J gave up 6 bases, with 11 bases separating them. This CDR3 has 13 residues. Germline V gives CDR1 GTSNPN, CDR2 SVGIG (reference sequence). The CDR3 loop is CAWSAPPGDTQYF. CDR3 DNA sequence: TGTGCCTGGAGTGCTCCTCCCGGGGATACGCAGTATTTT.

This clonotype was observed at least ten times. This chain links TRBV28 with TRBJ1-5; the D is unclear. This CDR3 has 16 amino acids. With 6 bases removed from V and 2 bases from J, the gap between germline ends came to 17 bases. Germline CDR1 and CDR2: MDHEN and SYDVKM. CDR3 bases: TGTGCCAGCAGCTATAGTGGACGGACGGGCAATCAGCCCCAGCATTTT. Amino acids: CASSYSGRTGNQPQHF.

This clonotype has just a few counts. The CDR3 loop is CASSQVIAAYNEQFF. The DNA for the CDR3 is TGCGCCAGCAGCCAAGTGATAGCGGCCTACAATGAGCAGTTCTTC. The V and J genes are TRBV4-1 and TRBJ2-1, with D perhaps TRBD2 (6 bases). CDR1 and CDR2 (germline): MGHRA, YSYEKL. CDR3 size: 15 residues. The V end was cut by 1 base, the J end by 2 bases, with 9 bases between.

The gene calls are TRBV12-3 or TRBV12-4 and TRBJ2-2; unclear D gene. V was clipped by 11 bases and J by 4 bases, with 17 bases between them. The CDR3 is made up of 14 amino acids. The CDR3 sequence is CADSGGMSTGELFF. The CDR3 DNA reads as TGTGCCGATTCGGGTGGGATGAGCACCGGGGAGCTGTTTTTT.

There are many counts of this clonotype. The CDR3 DNA reads as TGTGCCAGCAGTGCCCGGGACAGAGGAGACTATGGCTACACCTTC. Encoded protein: CASSARDRGDYGYTF. V usage is TRBV12-3 or TRBV12-4 and J usage is TRBJ1-2; TRBD1 matches at 7 bases. There are 15 residues in the CDR3. V was clipped by 5 bases and J by 3 bases; unmatched bases: 9.

A few counts support this clonotype. The gene calls are TRBV5-4 and TRBJ2-3; the D gene is possibly TRBD2 (6 bases). The CDR3 is 16 residues long. The V gene's germline CDR1 is SGHNT and CDR2 YYREEE (reference sequence). Trimming left V 2 bases short and J 0 bases short, with 13 bases between. In nucleotides, the CDR3 is TGTGCCAGCAGCTTCTATAGCGGAACTAGCACAGATACGCAGTATTTT. It encodes CASSFYSGTSTDTQYF.

The table lists this clonotype with many counts. The chain couples TRBV18 to TRBJ2-7; D is unclear. In germline, CDR1 is KGHSH, CDR2 LQKENI. CDR3 length: 14 amino acids. Trimming stripped 4 bases from V and 6 bases from J, with 16 bases between. In DNA, the CDR3 is TGTGCCAGCTCACGCTCTTCTTCTTTAATCGAGCAGTACTTC. This codes for CASSRSSSLIEQYF.

This chain connects TRBV7-3 to TRBJ2-5; 8 bases line up with TRBD2. The CDR3 loop spans 15 amino acids. Germline CDR1 and CDR2: SGHTA and FQGTGA. V dropped 5 bases and J dropped 5; count of bases not matched to a gene: 10. The CDR3 sequence is CASSKNGGAWETQYF. Written as DNA, the CDR3 is TGTGCCAGCAGCAAAAACGGGGGGGCCTGGGAGACCCAGTACTTC.

The table lists this clonotype with a few counts. CDR3: CASSLGQGRRAFF. In nucleotides, the CDR3 is TGTGCCAGCAGTCTTGGACAGGGGAGGAGGGCTTTCTTT. The chain employs TRBV28 and TRBJ1-1; 9 bases agree with TRBD1. This CDR3 comprises 13 residues. With V trimmed by 5 bases and J by 11 bases, 9 bases remained unmatched. From germline, CDR1 is MDHEN and CDR2 SYDVKM. Complete variable domain (other parts from reference TRBV28 and TRBJ1-1): DVKVTQSSRYLVKRTGEKVFLECVQDMDHENMFWYRQDPGLGLRLIYFSYDVKMKEKGDIPEGYSVSREKKERFSLILESASTNQTSMYLCASSLGQGRRAFFGQGTRLTVV.

For this clonotype: A read error may explain this, as a much larger clone is one base away. The J gene is TRBJ2-5, the V gene TRBV7-8, with D possibly called TRBD1 or TRBD2 (5 bases each). Germline CDR1 reads SGHVS; CDR2 reads FQNEAQ. The CDR3 consists of 14 residues. V shed 8 bases and J shed 5 bases, with 18 bases lying between them. In DNA, the CDR3 is TGTGCCAGCGGCGCCGGTTGGGGGAGTGAGACCCAGTACTTC. Protein sequence: CASGAGWGSETQYF.

This clonotype was observed at least ten times. The V and J genes are TRBV11-3 and TRBJ1-2; D is uncertain. This CDR3 is 14 amino acids long. Trimming cost V 0 bases and J 4 bases, with 9 bases left between them. Per the germline V gene, CDR1 is SGHNT and CDR2 is YENEEA. The DNA for the CDR3 is TGTGCCAGCAGCTTAGACGGGCGGATCTATGGCTACACCTTC. Protein: CASSLDGRIYGYTF.

This clonotype was counted many times. This sequence joins TRBV7-2 and TRBJ2-3; 11 positions agree with TRBD2. The junction had 2 bases not matched to a gene; V was cut back by 2 bases and J by 4 bases. The CDR3 covers 15 residues. Germline V gene sequence: CDR1 SGHTA, CDR2 FQGNSA. Here the CDR3 DNA reads TGTGCCAGCAGCTTAACTAGCGGGAGCGCAGATACGCAGTATTTT. It translates to CASSLTSGSADTQYF.